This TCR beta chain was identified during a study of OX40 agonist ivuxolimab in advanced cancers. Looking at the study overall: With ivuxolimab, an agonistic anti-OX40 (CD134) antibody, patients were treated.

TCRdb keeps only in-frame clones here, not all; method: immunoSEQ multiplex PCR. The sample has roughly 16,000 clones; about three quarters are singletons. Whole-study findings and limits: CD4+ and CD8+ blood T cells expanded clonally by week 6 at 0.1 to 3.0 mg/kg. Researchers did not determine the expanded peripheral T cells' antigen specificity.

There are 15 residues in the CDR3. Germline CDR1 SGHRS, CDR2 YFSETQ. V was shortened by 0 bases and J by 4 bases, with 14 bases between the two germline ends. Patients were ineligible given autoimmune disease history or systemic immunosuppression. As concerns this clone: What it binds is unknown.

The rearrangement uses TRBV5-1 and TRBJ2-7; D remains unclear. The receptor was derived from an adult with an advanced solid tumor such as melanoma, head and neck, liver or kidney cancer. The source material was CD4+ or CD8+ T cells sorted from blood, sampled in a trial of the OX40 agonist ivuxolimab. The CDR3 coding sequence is TGCGCCAGCAGCTTGGACCTGGGAAGGAAATACGAGCAGTACTTC. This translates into CASSLDLGRKYEQYF.